This T cell receptor (beta chain) stems from a study of tumor-infiltrating lymphocytes in primary liver carcinoma. Looking at the study overall: Male and female patients aged 30 to 69 years made up the cohort.

V lost 7 bases and J 10 bases, leaving 20 bases between the germline ends. The CDR3 covers 13 residues. CDR1 is SQVTM and CDR2 is ANQGSEA in the germline V gene. The study's findings and limits: Present in all five tumor regions were only about 7-25% of the top clones.

Relative to its sample, this clonotype is medium-sized. What it binds is unknown. From 450 to 600 ng total RNA, TCR beta cDNA was generated with a primer in the constant region. TCR beta libraries came from three nested multiplex PCR rounds using slightly modified ARM-PCR. With TRBV1-TRBV30 forward primers and a C-beta reverse primer, the first two PCR rounds were run for about 10 cycles each. TCRdb reprocessed the multiplex PCR reads via MiXCR and lists one record per CDR3 protein. The repertoire has roughly 190,000 distinct CDR3 sequences, around four fifths of them found once; the top ten carry around 18%. From unsorted bulk tissue weighing roughly 17-32 mg, DNA and RNA were co-extracted.

The clonotype originates from a man aged 35-49 years with primary liver carcinoma and hepatitis B virus infection. The sequencing input was tumor tissue from primary liver carcinoma. This chain links TRBV29-1 with TRBJ2-1; tentative D call: TRBD2 (6 bases). The CDR3 region is CSDARDFTREQFF. The CDR3 bases are TGCAGCGACGCCCGGGACTTCACGAGGGAGCAGTTCTTC.